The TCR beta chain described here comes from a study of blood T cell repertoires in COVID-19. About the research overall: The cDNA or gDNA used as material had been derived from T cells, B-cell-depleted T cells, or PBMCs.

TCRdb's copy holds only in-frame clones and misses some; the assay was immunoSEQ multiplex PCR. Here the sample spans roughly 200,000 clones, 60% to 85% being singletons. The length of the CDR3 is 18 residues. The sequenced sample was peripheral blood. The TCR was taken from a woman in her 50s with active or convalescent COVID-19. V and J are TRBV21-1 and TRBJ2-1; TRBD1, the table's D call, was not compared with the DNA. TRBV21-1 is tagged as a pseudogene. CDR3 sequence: CASSETQVRHSSYNEQFF. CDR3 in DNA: TGTGCCAGCAGCGAAACCCAGGTCCGCCATAGCTCCTACAATGAGCAGTTCTTC.